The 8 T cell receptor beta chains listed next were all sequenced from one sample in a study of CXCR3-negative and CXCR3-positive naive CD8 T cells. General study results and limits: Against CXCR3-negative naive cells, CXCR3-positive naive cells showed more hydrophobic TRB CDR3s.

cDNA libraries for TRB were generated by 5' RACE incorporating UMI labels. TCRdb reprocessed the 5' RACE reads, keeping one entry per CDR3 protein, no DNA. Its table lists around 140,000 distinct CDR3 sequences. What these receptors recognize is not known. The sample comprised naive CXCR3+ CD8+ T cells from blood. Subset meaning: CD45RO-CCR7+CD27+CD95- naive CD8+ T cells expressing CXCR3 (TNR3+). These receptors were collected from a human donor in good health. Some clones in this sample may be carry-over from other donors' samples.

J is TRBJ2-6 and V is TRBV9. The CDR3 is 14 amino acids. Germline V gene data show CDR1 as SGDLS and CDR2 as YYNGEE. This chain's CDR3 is CASSVSPGANVLTF.

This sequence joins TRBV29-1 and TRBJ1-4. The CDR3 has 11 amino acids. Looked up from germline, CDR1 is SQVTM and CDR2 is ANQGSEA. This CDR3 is CSGQLNEKLFF.

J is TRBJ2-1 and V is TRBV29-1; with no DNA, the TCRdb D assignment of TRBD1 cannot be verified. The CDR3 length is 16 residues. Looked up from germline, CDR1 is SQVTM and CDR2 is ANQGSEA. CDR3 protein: CSVPGGGGNRGNEQFF.

This CDR3 is CASSLGRGLGTGELFF. V gene TRBV12-3 or TRBV12-4 combines with J gene TRBJ2-2; TCRdb proposes TRBD1, but this gene call is untestable without DNA. The CDR3 is 16 amino acids.

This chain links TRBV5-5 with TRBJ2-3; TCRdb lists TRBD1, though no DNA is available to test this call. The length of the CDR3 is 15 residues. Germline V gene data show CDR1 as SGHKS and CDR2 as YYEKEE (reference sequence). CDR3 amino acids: CASSLSRGATDTQYF. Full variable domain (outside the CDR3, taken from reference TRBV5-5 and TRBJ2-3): DAGVTQSPTHLIKTRGQQVTLRCSPISGHKSVSWYQQVLGQGPQFIFQYYEKEERGRGNFPDRFSARQFPNYSSELNVNALLLGDSALYLCASSLSRGATDTQYFGPGTRLTVL.

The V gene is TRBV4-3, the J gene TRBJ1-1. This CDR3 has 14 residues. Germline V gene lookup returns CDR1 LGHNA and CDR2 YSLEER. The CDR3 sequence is CASSQDYGHTEAFF.

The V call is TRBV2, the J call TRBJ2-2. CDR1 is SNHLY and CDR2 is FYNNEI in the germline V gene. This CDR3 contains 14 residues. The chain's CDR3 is CASLSDGNTGELFF.

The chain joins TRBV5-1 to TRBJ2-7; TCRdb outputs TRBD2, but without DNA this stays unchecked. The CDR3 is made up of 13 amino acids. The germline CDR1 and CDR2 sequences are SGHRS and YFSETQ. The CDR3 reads CASTSEVVYEQYF.